A selection of T cell receptor beta chains follows, all from one sample in a study of CD8 T cells in Susac syndrome. TCRdb recomputed calls from the immunoSEQ multiplex PCR reads with MiXCR, one row per CDR3 protein. In the table there are about 50,000 distinct CDR3 sequences, 93% of which are singletons. The sequenced material came from CD8+ T cells from PBMCs. All receptors derive from a human donor with multiple sclerosis. Both conserved end residues are part of each CDR3. The D gene is left open where the match is weak. Not every row has a clone size; where given, it reads once, few, many or a size class.

cdr3_nt cdr3_aa d_call v_call clone_size j_call
TGCAGCGCACCGGAGATCTCCGGGGAGCTGTTTTTT CSAPEISGELFF NA TRBV29-1 NA TRBJ2-2
TGTGCCAGCAGCCCAAGGTACCGGGACAGCCCCTACGAGCAGTACTTC CASSPRYRDSPYEQYF TRBD1 TRBV4-2 NA TRBJ2-7
TGTGCCAGCAGCTTGGATCTGGGTCGCGAGCAGTTCTTC CASSLDLGREQFF NA TRBV5-4 NA TRBJ2-1
TGTGCCAGCAGTTTAGGACTAGAAGGGGGCGAGCAGTACTTC CASSLGLEGGEQYF NA TRBV27 NA TRBJ2-7
TGCAGCGTTGGGGGACCAGGGACTTATGGCTACACCTTC CSVGGPGTYGYTF NA TRBV29-1 NA TRBJ1-2
TGTGCCAGCAGTCCCCTCGTCACAGATACGCAGTATTTT CASSPLVTDTQYF NA TRBV27 NA TRBJ2-3
TGTGCCAGCAGCCCCGGGGGAAATTCACCCCTCCACTTT CASSPGGNSPLHF NA TRBV7-8 NA TRBJ1-6
TGTGCCAGCAGTGAATATGGGGCAGGACCTACTAGCACAGATACGCAGTATTTT CASSEYGAGPTSTDTQYF NA TRBV2 NA TRBJ2-3
TGTGCCAGCAGGGCGGGACTTTCGAACACTGAAGCTTTCTTT CASRAGLSNTEAFF NA TRBV6-5 NA TRBJ1-1
TGTGCCAGCAGCTTCGGGACGGTCGACCAAGAGACCCAGTACTTC CASSFGTVDQETQYF NA TRBV7-2 NA TRBJ2-5
TGTGCCAGTAGCCGCCTGGGGGACTTTCCTTCACCCCTCCACTTT CASSRLGDFPSPLHF NA TRBV19 once TRBJ1-6
TGTGCCAGCAGCCCCCCGGACAGAGAAGACAATGAGCAGTTCTTC CASSPPDREDNEQFF NA TRBV7-9 NA TRBJ2-1
TGTGCCAGTCGGGACAGGGAATATGGCTACACCTTC CASRDREYGYTF TRBD1 TRBV6-1 NA TRBJ1-2
TGTGCCAGCAGCTTAGTACCAGGGAACACCGGGGAGCTGTTTTTT CASSLVPGNTGELFF NA TRBV7-6 NA TRBJ2-2
TGCAGCGTTGAGGCAGGGGATGTGAACACTGAAGCTTTCTTT CSVEAGDVNTEAFF NA TRBV29-1 NA TRBJ1-1
TGTGCCAGCTCAAACCCGGGACAGGGGACCTACGAGCAGTACTTC CASSNPGQGTYEQYF TRBD1 TRBV19 NA TRBJ2-7
TGTGCCAGCAGCCCGACAGGGGGTGGAAACACTGAAGCTTTCTTT CASSPTGGGNTEAFF TRBD1 TRBV5-4 NA TRBJ1-1
TGTGCCAGCAGCCGAATAGGGAGTTGGGGGTCCGAGCAGTACTTC CASSRIGSWGSEQYF NA TRBV7-9 NA TRBJ2-7
TGTGCCAGCAGCTCGCGGACAGGGGCAGAGACCCAGTACTTC CASSSRTGAETQYF TRBD1 TRBV13 medium-sized TRBJ2-5
TGTGCCAGCAGTTACTCCTCAGGGAGTGGCTACACCTTC CASSYSSGSGYTF NA TRBV6-5 NA TRBJ1-2
TGCAGTGCTGAGGAGCCAGAGAGGGGTGAGCAGTTCTTC CSAEEPERGEQFF NA TRBV20-1 NA TRBJ2-1
TGCGCCAGCACCCTGAGGATGTCAGGCACTGAAGCTTTCTTT CASTLRMSGTEAFF NA TRBV5-1 NA TRBJ1-1
TGTGCCAGCAGTCCCGGGTCGGATGGCTACACCTTC CASSPGSDGYTF NA TRBV12-3/TRBV12-4 NA TRBJ1-2
TGTGCCAGCAATTTCGAATTAATGCGGGGGGGCCGGGAAGATACGCAGTATTTT CASNFELMRGGREDTQYF TRBD2 TRBV2 NA TRBJ2-3
TGTGCCAGTAGTAGTCAAGGAGCGGGACAAAGCTCCTACGAGCAGTACTTC CASSSQGAGQSSYEQYF NA TRBV19 NA TRBJ2-7
TGTGCCAGCAGCCCCAGACGGGACAAAGCTTTCTTT CASSPRRDKAFF NA TRBV6-6 NA TRBJ1-1
TGTGCCAGCTCACCACCACTGGACCTAGATACGCAGTATTTT CASSPPLDLDTQYF NA TRBV18 NA TRBJ2-3
TGTGCCAGCAGCCCAAGGACAGGGGACAACTATGGCTACACCTTC CASSPRTGDNYGYTF TRBD1 TRBV9 NA TRBJ1-2
TGTGCCAGCAGCCAAGAAATGGGCAGGGCCACCTACGAGCAGTACTTC CASSQEMGRATYEQYF NA TRBV4-2 few TRBJ2-7
TGTGCCGGCCATGGGGTGGAGGGGATGAACACTGAAGCTTTCTTT CAGHGVEGMNTEAFF NA TRBV25-1 NA TRBJ1-1
TGTGCCAGCCAACTAGCGGGGATCGAGACCCAGTACTTC CASQLAGIETQYF TRBD2 TRBV11-3 NA TRBJ2-5
TGTGCCAGCAGCTTAGGGACAGGGAATAATTCCCCCCTCCACTTT CASSLGTGNNSPLHF TRBD1 TRBV5-6 few TRBJ1-6
TGTGCCAGCAGCCAAGGAACTAGCGGGTCGTACGAGCAGTACTTC CASSQGTSGSYEQYF TRBD2 TRBV3-1 NA TRBJ2-7
TGTGCCAGCAGCTTATTAGGGACAGCCTACGAGCAGTACTTC CASSLLGTAYEQYF TRBD1 TRBV7-9 NA TRBJ2-7
TGTGCCAGCTCCGGGTATCTTAATTCACCCCTCCACTTT CASSGYLNSPLHF NA TRBV27 NA TRBJ1-6
TGTGCCAGCAGCCCAGCCATCGGGGGTCAGCAGTACTTC CASSPAIGGQQYF NA TRBV7-8 few TRBJ2-7
TGTGCCAGCAGCGTAGTCCCAGGGCCTCACTATGGCTACACCTTC CASSVVPGPHYGYTF NA TRBV9 NA TRBJ1-2
TGCAGCGTTGAAGGTCACCGGGACACAGGCTACGAGCAGTACTTC CSVEGHRDTGYEQYF NA TRBV29-1 NA TRBJ2-7
TGCGCCAGCAGCCAAAGCTTAAGGACAGGGCCTAATTCACCCCTCCACTTT CASSQSLRTGPNSPLHF TRBD1 TRBV4-3 NA TRBJ1-6
TGTGCCAGCAGCTTAGCAAGAGGGGGTAGCTCCTACGAGCAGTACTTC CASSLARGGSSYEQYF NA TRBV7-9 NA TRBJ2-7
TGTGCCAGCAGTTTATCGAGGGCGGGTAATTCACCCCTCCACTTT CASSLSRAGNSPLHF NA TRBV27 NA TRBJ1-6
TGTGCCAGCAGCCCGCCCGGGTGGGAGCAGTACTTC CASSPPGWEQYF NA TRBV6-1 NA TRBJ2-7
TGCGCCAGCAGAGAAGGGGCTAACACTGAAGCTTTCTTT CASREGANTEAFF NA TRBV10-2 NA TRBJ1-1
TGCGCCAGCAGCTTCGGGGGGCTCTGGGCTGAAGCTTTCTTT CASSFGGLWAEAFF NA TRBV5-1 NA TRBJ1-1
TGTGCTAGTGTTTTGAAAACGGGCTATGGCTACACCTTC CASVLKTGYGYTF NA TRBV12-5 NA TRBJ1-2
TGCGCCAGCAGTCGCGGGACCACTAATTGGGCTTTCTTT CASSRGTTNWAFF NA TRBV23-1 NA TRBJ1-1
TGCAGCGTTGAACGTCGGGTCCAGGGGGCCGTCCGGGTAGTTGGCTACACCTTC CSVERRVQGAVRVVGYTF TRBD1 TRBV29-1 NA TRBJ1-2
TGCGCCAGCAGCCTAAAACTGGACCGGGCATTTGGCTACACCTTC CASSLKLDRAFGYTF NA TRBV4-1 NA TRBJ1-2
TGTGCCAGCAGTCAACACTACGACAGGGTTAGCAATCAGCCCCAGCATTTT CASSQHYDRVSNQPQHF TRBD1 TRBV6-1 NA TRBJ1-5
TGCAGTGCTAGAGATCTGTCGGGGGGCGATAATTCACCCCTCCACTTT CSARDLSGGDNSPLHF NA TRBV20-1 NA TRBJ1-6
TGCGCCAGCAGCTTGGATCTAGCTAACTATGGCTACACCTTC CASSLDLANYGYTF NA TRBV5-1 NA TRBJ1-2
TGTGCCAGCAGTTTTATTGCGGGGGGTGGTGGAAACATTCAGTACTTC CASSFIAGGGGNIQYF TRBD2 TRBV27 NA TRBJ2-4